Here is one T cell receptor beta chain with its context. This CDR3 region has 17 residues. The germline CDR1 and CDR2 sequences are MNHNS and SASEGT. V lost 4 bases and J lost 2; bases outside the gene matches: 8. Data came from immunoSEQ multiplex PCR; TCRdb stores just in-frame clones and leaves some out. The table has around 270,000 clones, approximately 85% seen once. This record comes from a study of blood T cell repertoires in COVID-19. Seattle enrolled patients during active infection and tracked them longitudinally. This sequence originates from a human donor with COVID-19, enrolled during active disease. The donor label of this sample is uncertain. The sequenced sample was peripheral blood. This sequence joins TRBV6-1 and TRBJ2-2; 9 positions agree with TRBD1. The CDR3 protein is CASSVAPGQGNTGELFF. The CDR3 DNA reads as TGTGCCAGCAGTGTCGCCCCGGGACAGGGAAACACCGGGGAGCTGTTTTTT.